This T cell receptor (beta chain) stems from a study of blood T cells in healthy people across ages. Study as a whole: Per two T cells, about one barcoded beta molecule was captured through template switching. Study results and caveats: It was the long-lived donors that had more naive CD4+ cells and higher diversity than aged donors.

Using a J-beta primer mix together with a sample-barcoded 5' primer, a second PCR was run for roughly 6 to 11 cycles. A template-switch adaptor that had 12 random nucleotides put a tag on each cDNA molecule. TCRdb re-analysed the 5' RACE reads in MiXCR, keeping a single row per CDR3 protein. In the table there are 780,000 or so distinct CDR3 sequences, 45% to 70% of which are singletons. In regard to this clonotype: The target antigen is unknown.

There are 15 residues in the CDR3. This clonotype originated in a man aged 35-49 years in good health. Material: blood. The V call is TRBV21-1, the J call TRBJ2-7; no check of the table's D call, TRBD1, against the DNA was made. TRBV21-1 is deemed a pseudogene. CDR3 DNA sequence: TGTGCCAGCAGCTGCCCGGGACCGAGGATCTACGAGCAGTACTTC. Residues: CASSCPGPRIYEQYF.